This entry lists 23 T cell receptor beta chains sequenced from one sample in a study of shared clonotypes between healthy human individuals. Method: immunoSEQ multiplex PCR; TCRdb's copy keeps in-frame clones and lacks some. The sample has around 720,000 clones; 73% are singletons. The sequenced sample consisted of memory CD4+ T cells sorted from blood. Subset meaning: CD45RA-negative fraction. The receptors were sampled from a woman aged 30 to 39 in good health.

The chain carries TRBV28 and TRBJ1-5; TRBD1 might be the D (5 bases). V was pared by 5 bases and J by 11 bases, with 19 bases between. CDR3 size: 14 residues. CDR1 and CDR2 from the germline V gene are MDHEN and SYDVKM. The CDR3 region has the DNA TGTGCCAGCAGTCCCGGGACGGGCCCCTCGACCCAGCATTTT. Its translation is CASSPGTGPSTQHF.

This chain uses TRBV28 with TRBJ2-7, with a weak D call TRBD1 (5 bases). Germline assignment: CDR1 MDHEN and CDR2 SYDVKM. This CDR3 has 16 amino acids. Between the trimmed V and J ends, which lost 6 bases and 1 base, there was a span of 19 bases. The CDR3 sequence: CASSRIGADVSYEQYF. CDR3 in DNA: TGTGCCAGCAGCCGGATAGGGGCAGACGTTTCCTACGAGCAGTACTTC.

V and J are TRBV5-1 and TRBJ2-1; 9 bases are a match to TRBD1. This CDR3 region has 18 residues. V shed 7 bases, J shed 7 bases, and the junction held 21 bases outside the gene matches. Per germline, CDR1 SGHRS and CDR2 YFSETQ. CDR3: CASRPQGARKNLHNEQFF. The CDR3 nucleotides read TGCGCCAGCCGACCACAGGGGGCCCGGAAAAACCTCCATAATGAGCAGTTCTTC.

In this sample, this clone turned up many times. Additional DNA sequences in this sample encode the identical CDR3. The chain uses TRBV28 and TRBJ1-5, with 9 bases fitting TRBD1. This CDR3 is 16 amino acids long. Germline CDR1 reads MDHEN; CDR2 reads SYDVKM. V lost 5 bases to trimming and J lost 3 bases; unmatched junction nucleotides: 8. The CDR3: CASSDYGTGTNQPQHF. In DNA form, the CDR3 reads TGTGCCAGCAGTGATTACGGGACAGGGACCAATCAGCCCCAGCATTTT.

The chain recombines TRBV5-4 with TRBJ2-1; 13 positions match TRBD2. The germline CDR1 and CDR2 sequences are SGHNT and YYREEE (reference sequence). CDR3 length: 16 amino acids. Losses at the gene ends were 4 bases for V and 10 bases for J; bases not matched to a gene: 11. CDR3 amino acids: CASSPGLAGHFGEQFF. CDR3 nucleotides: TGTGCCAGCAGCCCGGGACTAGCGGGACATTTCGGGGAGCAGTTCTTC.

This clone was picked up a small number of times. The CDR3 spells CASSVSRSGANVLTF. The DNA of the CDR3 is TGTGCCAGCAGTGTATCAAGGTCTGGGGCCAACGTCCTGACTTTC. The rearrangement joins TRBV2 to TRBJ2-6; D not resolved. Germline CDR1 is SNHLY and CDR2 is FYNNEI. V gave up 4 bases and J gave up 1 base, with 8 bases separating them. This CDR3 has 15 amino acids.

The CDR3 sequence: CASSGQGAYEQYF. The DNA for the CDR3 is TGTGCCAGCTCGGGACAGGGTGCCTACGAGCAGTACTTC. The chain is built from TRBV11-3 and TRBJ2-7; TRBD1 matches 9 bases. Trimming cost V 8 bases and J 2 bases; bases outside gene matches: 4. This CDR3 is 13 amino acids long. Germline CDR1 is SGHNT and CDR2 is YENEEA. Variable domain in full (rest from reference TRBV11-3 and TRBJ2-7): EAGVVQSPRYKIIEKKQPVAFWCNPISGHNTLYWYLQNLGQGPELLIRYENEEAVDDSQLPKDRFSAERLKGVDSTLKIQPAELGDSAVYLCASSGQGAYEQYFGPGTRLTVT.

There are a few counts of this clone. CDR3 coding DNA: TGTGCCAGCAGCTTAAATTGGGCAGCCCGACAAGAGACCCAGTACTTC. It yields the protein CASSLNWAARQETQYF. The chain recombines TRBV11-2 with TRBJ2-5; no clear D gene. Germline assignment: CDR1 SGHAT and CDR2 FQNNGV. The length of the CDR3 is 16 residues. With 2 bases removed from V and 2 bases from J, the gap between germline ends came to 15 bases.

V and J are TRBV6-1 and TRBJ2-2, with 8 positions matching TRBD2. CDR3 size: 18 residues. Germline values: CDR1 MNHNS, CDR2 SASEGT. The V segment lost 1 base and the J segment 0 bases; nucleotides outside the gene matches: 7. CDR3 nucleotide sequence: TGTGCCAGCAGTGAAGTAGCGGGATGGTTCGCGAACACCGGGGAGCTGTTTTTT. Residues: CASSEVAGWFANTGELFF.

The CDR3 region is CASRMSETGLTEAFF. The CDR3, as DNA: TGTGCCAGCAGAATGTCGGAAACAGGGCTCACTGAAGCTTTCTTT. V and J are TRBV7-9 and TRBJ1-1; a weak D match, TRBD1 (6 bases). This CDR3 is built from 15 residues. Trimming stripped 6 bases from V and 4 bases from J, with 18 bases between. CDR1 and CDR2 (germline): SEHNR, FQNEAQ (reference sequence).

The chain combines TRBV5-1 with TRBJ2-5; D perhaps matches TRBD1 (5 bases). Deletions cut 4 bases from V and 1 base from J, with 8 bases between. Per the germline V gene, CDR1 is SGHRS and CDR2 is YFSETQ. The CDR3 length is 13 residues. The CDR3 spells CASSQGPQETQYF. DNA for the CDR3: TGCGCCAGCAGCCAGGGTCCCCAAGAGACCCAGTACTTC.

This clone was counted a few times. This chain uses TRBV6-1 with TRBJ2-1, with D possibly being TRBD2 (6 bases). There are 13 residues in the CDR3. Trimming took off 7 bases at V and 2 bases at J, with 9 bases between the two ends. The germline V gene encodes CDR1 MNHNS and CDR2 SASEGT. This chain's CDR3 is CASIRLAYNEQFF. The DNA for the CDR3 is TGTGCCAGCATCCGACTAGCCTACAATGAGCAGTTCTTC.

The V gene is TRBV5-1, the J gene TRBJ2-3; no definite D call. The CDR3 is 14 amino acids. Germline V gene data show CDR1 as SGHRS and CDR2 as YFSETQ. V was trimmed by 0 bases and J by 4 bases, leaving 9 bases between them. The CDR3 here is CASSLGLVADTQYF. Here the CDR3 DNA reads TGCGCCAGCAGCTTGGGTCTAGTAGCAGATACGCAGTATTTT.

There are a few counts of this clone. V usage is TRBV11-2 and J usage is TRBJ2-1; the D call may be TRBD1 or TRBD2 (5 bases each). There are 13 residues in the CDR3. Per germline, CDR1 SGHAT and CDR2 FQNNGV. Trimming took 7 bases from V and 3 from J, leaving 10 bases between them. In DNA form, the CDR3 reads TGTGCCAGCACCGGGGCGGTCTACAATGAGCAGTTCTTC. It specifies CASTGAVYNEQFF.

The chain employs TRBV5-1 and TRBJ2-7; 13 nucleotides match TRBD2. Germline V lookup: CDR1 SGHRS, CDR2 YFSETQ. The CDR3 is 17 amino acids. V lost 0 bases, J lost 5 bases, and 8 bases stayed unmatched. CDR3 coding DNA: TGCGCCAGCAGCTTGGTGGGACTAGCGGGGTCAGGGCACGAGCAGTACTTC. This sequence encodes CASSLVGLAGSGHEQYF.

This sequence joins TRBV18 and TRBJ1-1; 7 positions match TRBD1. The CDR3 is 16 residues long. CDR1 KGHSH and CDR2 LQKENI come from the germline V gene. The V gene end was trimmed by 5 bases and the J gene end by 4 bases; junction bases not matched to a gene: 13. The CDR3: CASSITQGVGGTEAFF. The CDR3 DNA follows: TGTGCCAGCTCAATAACCCAGGGGGTCGGTGGCACTGAAGCTTTCTTT.

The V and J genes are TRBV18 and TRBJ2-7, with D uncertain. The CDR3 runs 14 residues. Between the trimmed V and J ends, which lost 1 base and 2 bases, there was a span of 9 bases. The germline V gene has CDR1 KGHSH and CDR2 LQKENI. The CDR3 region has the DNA TGTGCCAGCTCACCACGAACCGAGCCCTACGAGCAGTACTTC. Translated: CASSPRTEPYEQYF.

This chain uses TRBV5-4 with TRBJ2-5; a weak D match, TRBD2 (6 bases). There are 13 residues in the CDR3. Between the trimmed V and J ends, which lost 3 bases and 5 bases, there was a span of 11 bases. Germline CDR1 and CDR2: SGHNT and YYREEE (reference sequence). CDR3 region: CASSSAAGETQYF. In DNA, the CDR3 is TGTGCCAGCAGCTCAGCCGCGGGGGAGACCCAGTACTTC. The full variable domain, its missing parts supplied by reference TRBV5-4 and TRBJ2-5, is ETGVTQSPTHLIKTRGQQVTLRCSSQSGHNTVSWYQQALGQGPQFIFQYYREEENGRGNFPPRFSGLQFPNYSSELNVNALELDDSALYLCASSSAAGETQYFGPGTRLLVL.

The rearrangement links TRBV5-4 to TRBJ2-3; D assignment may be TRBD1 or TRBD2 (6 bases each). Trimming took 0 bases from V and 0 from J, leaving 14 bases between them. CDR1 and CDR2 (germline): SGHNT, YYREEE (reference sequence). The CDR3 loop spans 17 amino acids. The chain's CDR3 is CASSLGRIGGSTDTQYF. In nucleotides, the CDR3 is TGTGCCAGCAGCTTGGGCCGCATAGGGGGGAGCACAGATACGCAGTATTTT.

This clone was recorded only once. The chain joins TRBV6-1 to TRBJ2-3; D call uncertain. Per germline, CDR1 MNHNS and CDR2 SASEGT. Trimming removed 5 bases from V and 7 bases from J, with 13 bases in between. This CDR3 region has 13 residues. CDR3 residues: CASSRDTPNTQYF. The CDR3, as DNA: TGTGCCAGCAGTCGTGACACCCCAAATACGCAGTATTTT.

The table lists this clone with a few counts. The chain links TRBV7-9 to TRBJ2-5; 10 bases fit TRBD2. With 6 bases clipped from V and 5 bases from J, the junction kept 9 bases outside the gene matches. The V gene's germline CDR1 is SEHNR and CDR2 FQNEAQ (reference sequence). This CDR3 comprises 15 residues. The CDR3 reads CASRELAGAGETQYF. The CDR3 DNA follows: TGTGCCAGCAGGGAGCTAGCGGGAGCGGGGGAGACCCAGTACTTC.

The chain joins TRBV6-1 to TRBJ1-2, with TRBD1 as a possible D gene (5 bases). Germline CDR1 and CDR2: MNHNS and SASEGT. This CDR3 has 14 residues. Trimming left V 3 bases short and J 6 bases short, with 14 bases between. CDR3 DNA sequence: TGTGCCAGCAGTGATTGGGGGACGATGGATGGCTACACCTTC. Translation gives CASSDWGTMDGYTF.

Here the CDR3 reads CAWDTGVMTEAFF. DNA for the CDR3: TGTGCCTGGGACACAGGGGTAATGACTGAAGCTTTCTTT. The J gene is TRBJ1-1, the V gene TRBV30, with 7 bases matching TRBD1. The CDR3 is 13 amino acids. Germline V gene lookup returns CDR1 GTSNPN and CDR2 SVGIG (reference sequence). V gave up 5 bases and J gave up 5 bases; unmatched junction bases: 8.